These 10 T cell receptor beta chains were sequenced from one sample in a study of siplizumab effects on memory and regulatory T cells. Data came from immunoSEQ multiplex PCR; TCRdb stores just in-frame clones and leaves some out. Of some 100,000 clones in the sample, 94% are singletons; the top ten hold about 0.6%. The sample taken for sequencing was Tregs sorted from blood. All receptors derive from a human donor in good health.

This chain joins TRBV19 and TRBJ1-2; no clear D. CDR3 length: 16 residues. Trimming took 3 bases from V and 4 from J, leaving 18 bases between them. In germline, CDR1 is LNHDA, CDR2 SQIVND (reference sequence). The CDR3 nucleotides are TGTGCCAGTAGTATCGGCCATGCAGCTAGTTCCTATGGCTACACCTTC. Translation gives CASSIGHAASSYGYTF.

V and J are TRBV19 and TRBJ2-1; TRBD2 agrees at 9 bases. CDR1 and CDR2 from the germline V gene are LNHDA and SQIVND (reference sequence). V was pared by 3 bases and J by 4 bases, with 10 bases of the junction left unmatched. CDR3 size: 17 residues. The CDR3 sequence is CASSITLAGTIYNEQFF. The CDR3 region has the DNA TGTGCCAGTAGTATTACCCTAGCGGGAACAATTTACAATGAGCAGTTCTTC. Variable domain in full (rest from reference TRBV19 and TRBJ2-1): DGGITQSPKYLFRKEGQNVTLSCEQNLNHDAMYWYRQDPGQGLRLIYYSQIVNDFQKGDIAEGYSVSREKKESFPLTVTSAQKNPTAFYLCASSITLAGTIYNEQFFGPGTRLTVL.

The V gene is TRBV5-8, the J gene TRBJ1-1; tentative D call: TRBD1 (6 bases). Looked up from germline, CDR1 is SGHTS and CDR2 is YDEGEE. The CDR3 extends over 15 amino acids. Between the trimmed V and J ends, which lost 3 bases and 1 base, there was a span of 13 bases. CDR3 nucleotide sequence: TGTGCCAGCAGCTCCCCGGGACACCCGAACACTGAAGCTTTCTTT. Its protein product is CASSSPGHPNTEAFF.

The chain carries TRBV14 and TRBJ1-4; possible D gene TRBD1, 5 bases. There are 15 residues in the CDR3. Germline CDR1 reads SGHDN; CDR2 reads FVKESK. Trimming stripped 5 bases from V and 5 bases from J, with 15 bases between. CDR3 sequence: CASSFRGPLNEKLFF. CDR3 nucleotides: TGTGCCAGCAGCTTCCGGGGACCGTTGAATGAAAAACTGTTTTTT. Variable domain in full (rest from reference TRBV14 and TRBJ1-4): EAGVTQFPSHSVIEKGQTVTLRCDPISGHDNLYWYRRVMGKEIKFLLHFVKESKQDESGMPNNRFLAERTGGTYSTLKVQPAELEDSGVYFCASSFRGPLNEKLFFGSGTQLSVL.

The chain is built from TRBV5-1 and TRBJ1-4, with D unclear. Per germline, CDR1 SGHRS and CDR2 YFSETQ. The CDR3 has 15 amino acids. V lost 4 bases and J lost 10, with 20 bases in between. In nucleotides, the CDR3 is TGCGCCAGCAGCAATCTAAGCCCGGAGTTAGGAAAACTGTTTTTT. Its protein product is CASSNLSPELGKLFF. Variable domain in full (rest from reference TRBV5-1 and TRBJ1-4): KAGVTQTPRYLIKTRGQQVTLSCSPISGHRSVSWYQQTPGQGLQFLFEYFSETQRNKGNFPGRFSGRQFSNSRSEMNVSTLELGDSALYLCASSNLSPELGKLFFGSGTQLSVL.

The V and J genes are TRBV23-1 and TRBJ2-3; D tentatively fits TRBD1 or TRBD2 (5 bases each). TRBV23-1 falls under the ORF class, with uncertain function. This CDR3 region has 18 residues. Trimming pared 3 bases from V and 2 bases from J, leaving 21 bases between. The CDR3 nucleotides read TGCGCCAGCAGTCACCTCAACGGGGCCATACCTTTCACAGATACGCAGTATTTT. It translates to CASSHLNGAIPFTDTQYF.

The rearrangement uses TRBV19 and TRBJ2-5; D remains unclear. V lost 7 bases and J 1 base, leaving 13 bases between the germline ends. The CDR3 has 14 amino acids. Germline V gene sequence: CDR1 LNHDA, CDR2 SQIVND (reference sequence). The CDR3: CASKQVRSQETQYF. Here the CDR3 DNA reads TGTGCCAGTAAACAAGTCCGGAGCCAAGAGACCCAGTACTTC.

The rearrangement uses TRBV29-1 and TRBJ2-5; D remains ambiguous. Trimming removed 1 base at V and 5 bases at J, with 14 bases between. The germline V gene encodes CDR1 SQVTM and CDR2 ANQGSEA. This CDR3 comprises 14 residues. CDR3 in DNA: TGCAGCGTTGAAGCTGCGACCGGTACGGAGACCCAGTACTTC. Protein sequence: CSVEAATGTETQYF.

The chain carries TRBV13 and TRBJ1-1, with 7 bases identical to TRBD1. CDR3 length equals 16 residues. With 4 bases clipped from V and 2 bases from J, the junction kept 10 bases outside the gene matches. Per germline, CDR1 PRHDT and CDR2 FYEKMQ (reference sequence). This CDR3 reads CASSYRDRIVNTEAFF. CDR3 bases: TGTGCCAGCAGCTACAGGGACAGAATTGTTAACACTGAAGCTTTCTTT.

V gene TRBV5-1 combines with J gene TRBJ2-7; 7 bases agree with TRBD2. V gave up 7 bases and J gave up 3 bases; unmatched junction bases: 10. Germline V gene sequence: CDR1 SGHRS, CDR2 YFSETQ. CDR3 size: 14 residues. The CDR3 loop is CASAAAGVIYEQYF. As DNA, the CDR3 is TGCGCCAGCGCCGCTGCGGGAGTAATCTACGAGCAGTACTTC.